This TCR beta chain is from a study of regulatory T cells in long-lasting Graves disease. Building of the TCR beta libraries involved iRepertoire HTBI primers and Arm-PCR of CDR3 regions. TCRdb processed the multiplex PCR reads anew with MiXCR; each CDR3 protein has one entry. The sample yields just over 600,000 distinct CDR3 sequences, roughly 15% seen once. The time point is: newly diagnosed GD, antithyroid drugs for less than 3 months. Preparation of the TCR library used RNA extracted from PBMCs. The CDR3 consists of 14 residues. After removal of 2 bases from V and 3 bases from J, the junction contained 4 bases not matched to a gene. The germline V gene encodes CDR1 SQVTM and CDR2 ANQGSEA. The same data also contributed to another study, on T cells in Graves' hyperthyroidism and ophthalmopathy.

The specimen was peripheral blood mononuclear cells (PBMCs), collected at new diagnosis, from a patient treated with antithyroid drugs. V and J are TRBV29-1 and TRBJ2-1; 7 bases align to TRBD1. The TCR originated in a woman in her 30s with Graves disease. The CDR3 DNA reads TGCAGCGTTGAAAAGGGGGCCGTCTACAATGAGCAGTTCTTC. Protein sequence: CSVEKGAVYNEQFF.